The present TCR beta chain was sequenced within a study of T cell responses to AZD1222 COVID-19 vaccine. Study outcomes and limitations: It should be noted that donors were predominantly white British and more often female, and clonal diversity was possibly underestimated. All repertoire sampling was performed exclusively after the peak T cell response.

Generated by immunoSEQ multiplex PCR, the TCRdb table keeps only in-frame clones and is missing some. The sample holds roughly 70,000 clones, approximately 90% seen once. Between the trimmed V and J ends, which lost 4 bases and 0 bases, there was a span of 13 bases. Germline lookup yields CDR1 SGHDT and CDR2 YYEEEE. The CDR3 has 15 residues. Remarks on this clone: The antigen is unknown.

This receptor was taken from an adult who received the MenACWY meningococcal vaccine as a control. The sequenced sample was peripheral blood, obtained 28 days after the second dose of the MenACWY control vaccine. The chain couples TRBV5-6 to TRBJ1-2; D perhaps matches TRBD1 (6 bases). CDR3 residues: CASSLVDSSNYGYTF. Written as DNA, the CDR3 is TGTGCCAGCAGCCTCGTGGACAGCTCTAACTATGGCTACACCTTC. Together with reference TRBV5-6 and TRBJ1-2, the CDR3 gives the full variable domain: DAGVTQSPTHLIKTRGQQVTLRCSPKSGHDTVSWYQQALGQGPQFIFQYYEEEERQRGNFPDRFSGHQFPNYSSELNVNALLLGDSALYLCASSLVDSSNYGYTFGSGTRLTVV.